The T cell receptor beta chain described here comes from a study of blood T cells in healthy people across ages. This clonotype has only a few counts. A sample-barcoded 5' primer and a J-beta primer mix were used in a second PCR of about 7 to 11 cycles. TCRdb recomputed calls from the 5' RACE reads with MiXCR, one row per CDR3 protein. The sample has about 1.8 million distinct CDR3 sequences, less than 50% seen once. In germline, CDR1 is SGHRS, CDR2 YFSETQ. Trimming removed 4 bases at V and 5 bases at J, with 15 bases between. The CDR3 contains 14 residues. What was sequenced was blood. The V call is TRBV5-1, the J call TRBJ1-2; D is unresolved. This receptor was obtained from a woman in her thirties or forties in good health. DNA of the CDR3: TGCGCCAGCAGCGGCGGACCTGATTTTTATGGCTACACCTTC. Encoded protein: CASSGGPDFYGYTF.